This T cell receptor beta chain was identified in a study of blood T cells in healthy people across ages (dated by TCRdb to between 2015 and 2016). Study-wide context: In model experiments, template switching captured about one uniquely barcoded TCR beta cDNA molecule for every two T cells. The donors were divided into four age groups: young (average approximately 17 years), middle-aged (about 39), aged (under 70) and long-lived (more than 75). To avoid experimental bias, donors of different ages were spread randomly across the sequencing lanes. Age-related changes in TCR beta repertoire diversity were measured in the study by deep sequencing normalized with unique cDNA molecular identifiers. Two additional independent replicas of 1 million unique cDNA reads from the same blood draw were analyzed for two donors (one aged 18 to 29 and one aged 80 or older).

The research as a whole found: Compared with the aged group, the long-lived group had more naive CD4+ T cells, fewer expanded clones and increased TCR diversity, suggesting age selection. Observed TCR beta diversity per million T cells fell roughly linearly with age, and a significant reduction was already apparent by age around 40. A strong correlation was found between observed TCR beta diversity and the percentage of naive T cells measured by flow cytometry. Estimates of total diversity based on one million sequenced T cells were considered lower bounds and underestimates. Because profiling used bulk unsorted PBMCs, naive and antigen-experienced compartments could not be compared conclusively. Because the CMV infection status of the donors was unknown, age-related changes in expanded clonotypes may potentially have been confounded.

Taken from cysteine to phenylalanine, the CDR3 has 17 residues. Only the CDR3 portion is preserved as DNA: 51 bases, with reading frame beginning at the first base. CDR1 and CDR2, per the germline V gene, are SGHRS and YFSETQ. V is cut back by 0 bases and J by 1 base, with 8 bases in the junction unmatched. This clonotype turned up a few times. The antigen this receptor binds is unknown. Base qualities were left out, and no much larger clone turns up one base away. The donors were some 36 Caucasian individuals from Russia, aged roughly 6 to 100 years, who were systemically healthy. Approximately 10 milliliters of peripheral blood were collected from each donor into EDTA-treated Vacutainer tubes. Ficoll-Paque density-gradient centrifugation was used to isolate PBMCs, with at least 6.5 million per sample. Trizol reagent was used to extract total RNA from PBMCs, with at least 6 micrograms per sample. The percentages of naive CD45RAhigh/CD27high T cells were determined by flow cytometry on a PBMC aliquot from every donor.

Receptor amplification or capture employed 5' RACE. The instrument given in TCRdb is Illumina HiSeq 2500. A second PCR of roughly 7 to 11 cycles was performed with a sample-barcoded 5' primer and a J-beta primer mix. Each TCR beta cDNA molecule received a unique molecular identifier from a template-switch 5' adaptor carrying 12 random nucleotides. Each sample yielded at least 3 million CDR3-containing paired-end reads. The Mint cDNA synthesis kit, primed by a TRBC-specific oligonucleotide, was used to synthesize first-strand cDNA from all RNA. Following uracil-DNA glycosylase treatment, a first 18-cycle PCR with universal primers M1SS and BC2_uni_R was performed on all cDNA. Regarding the original processing steps: For normalization, 1 million high-quality reads, each with a distinct molecular identifier, were randomly selected from each sample. Instead of being binned into consensus sequences, reads that shared molecular identifiers were thrown out. MiTCR, with a Q25 quality threshold and the strictest error-elimination algorithm, was used for CDR3 identification, clonotype clustering and error correction. A nonparametric unseen species model with Euler transformation was used to estimate lower-bound total TCR beta diversity. The public sequencing data were trimmed at Q25 with fastp and processed into clonotypes with MiXCR by TCRdb, which kept only in-frame beta chains. For every CDR3 protein sequence, its rows merge into one entry that carries the most common genes and DNA. What appears here as the V and J calls and clone size reflects TCRdb's work, not the paper's. The sample yields around 970,000 distinct CDR3 sequences; roughly half were counted once. Of the sample, about 20% is held by the ten largest clones.

The receptor was derived from a woman aged 55 to 70 in good health. The sequencing sample was made of blood. The chain links TRBV5-1 with TRBJ1-2, and 8 junction bases match TRBD1. Read as DNA, the sequence is TGCGCCAGCAGCTTGGGGGCCAGGGGGCAGGGTAACTATGGCTACACCTTC. Translated, it gives CASSLGARGQGNYGYTF.